Presented here are 9 T cell receptor beta chains from one specimen sequenced in a study of shared clonotypes between healthy human individuals (dated by TCRdb to 2018 to 2021). Library prep was done by the immunoSEQ multiplex PCR assay. TCRdb mirrors the immuneACCESS table, restricted to in-frame sequences. Some clones are absent from its copies; in checked studies, under half trace to an unresolved V gene, and the reason for the others is unknown. This sample lists roughly 2.4 million clones; 90% to 96% were detected once. The ten largest clones represent roughly 0.13% of the sample. Sequencing input: naive CD4+ T cells sorted from blood. The sample's cell subset or site label, decoded: CD45RA+ positively selected. These receptors were taken from a young man in good health.

The chain joins TRBV28 to TRBJ1-1; perhaps TRBD1 as D (6 bases). Germline loops: CDR1 MDHEN, CDR2 SYDVKM. The CDR3 length is 15 residues. V shed 5 bases and J shed 3 bases, with 16 bases lying between them. The CDR3 bases are TGTGCCAGCAGTACTCCGGGACAACGAGACACTGAAGCTTTCTTT. Translating gives CASSTPGQRDTEAFF.

The chain recombines TRBV19 with TRBJ2-1; the match to TRBD2 covers 10 bases. Germline V gene lookup returns CDR1 LNHDA and CDR2 SQIVND (reference sequence). CDR3 length equals 19 residues. The junction had 14 bases not matched to a gene; V was cut back by 5 bases and J by 1 base. The CDR3 reads CASSPRLRTSGLSYNEQFF. The CDR3, as DNA: TGTGCCAGTAGTCCCCGGCTCCGGACTAGCGGTTTGTCCTACAATGAGCAGTTCTTC. The whole variable domain, filled in from reference TRBV19 and TRBJ2-1, reads DGGITQSPKYLFRKEGQNVTLSCEQNLNHDAMYWYRQDPGQGLRLIYYSQIVNDFQKGDIAEGYSVSREKKESFPLTVTSAQKNPTAFYLCASSPRLRTSGLSYNEQFFGPGTRLTVL.

V usage is TRBV5-4 and J usage is TRBJ2-2; D possibly matches TRBD1 or TRBD2 (5 bases each). The CDR3 length is 15 residues. The germline CDR1 and CDR2 sequences are SGHNT and YYREEE (reference sequence). The V and J ends lost 7 bases and 0 bases respectively, with 13 bases between them. The CDR3 region has the DNA TGTGCCAGCGGGACGGTTAAGACGAACACCGGGGAGCTGTTTTTT. Protein product: CASGTVKTNTGELFF.

This rearrangement joins TRBV5-1 to TRBJ2-7; D is undetermined. V lost 4 bases and J 5 bases, leaving 13 bases between the germline ends. The CDR3 covers 13 residues. The germline gives CDR1 SGHRS, CDR2 YFSETQ. Here the CDR3 reads CASSPGPRHEQYF. In DNA, the CDR3 is TGCGCCAGCAGCCCCGGGCCCCGCCACGAGCAGTACTTC.

Points on this clone: Additional DNA sequences in this sample encode the identical CDR3. The chain couples TRBV6-5 to TRBJ1-2, with 7 bases that match TRBD1. This CDR3 has 13 residues. The germline V gene encodes CDR1 MNHEY and CDR2 SVGAGI. V was clipped by 5 bases and J by 7 bases; unmatched bases: 7. The CDR3 DNA is TGTGCCAGCAGTCCCACAGGGGCTGGTGGCTACACCTTC. This gives the protein CASSPTGAGGYTF.

The chain recombines TRBV27 with TRBJ2-7, with a possible D match to TRBD2 (5 bases). Germline CDR1 MNHEY, CDR2 SMNVEV (reference sequence). With 5 bases removed from V and 4 bases from J, the gap between germline ends came to 21 bases. The CDR3 covers 16 residues. CDR3 sequence reads: CASSKSTGERIYEQYF. The CDR3 DNA reads as TGTGCCAGCAGTAAGTCTACCGGGGAAAGGATTTACGAGCAGTACTTC.

This chain uses TRBV21-1 with TRBJ1-2; TRBD1, the table's D call, lacks a check against the DNA. TRBV21-1 is a pseudogene. The CDR3 extends over 13 amino acids. Written as DNA, the CDR3 is TGTGCCATCACCCTCGGGACAGGATATGGCTACACCTTC. Its protein is CAITLGTGYGYTF.

V and J are TRBV18 and TRBJ1-5; D is perhaps TRBD1 (5 bases). Germline values: CDR1 KGHSH, CDR2 LQKENI. V gave up 2 bases and J gave up 7 bases, with 9 bases separating them. CDR3 size: 13 residues. For the CDR3, the DNA is TGTGCCAGCTCACCAACCCAGGGCCAGCCCCAGCATTTT. This sequence encodes CASSPTQGQPQHF.

This clone was seen once. The chain recombines TRBV5-1 with TRBJ1-1; maybe TRBD1 (6 bases). The germline gives CDR1 SGHRS, CDR2 YFSETQ. Trimming took off 4 bases at V and 7 bases at J, with 14 bases between the two ends. The CDR3 is 13 residues long. For the CDR3, the DNA is TGCGCCAGCAGCCCCACAGGGTATGGTGAAGCTTTCTTT. This translates into CASSPTGYGEAFF.